The 25 T cell receptor beta chains presented below share a single source sample, sequenced in a study of CD8+CD57+ T cells in acquired aplastic anemia. Genomic DNA served as template for TCR beta VDJ and CDR3 profiling. MiXCR was run by TCRdb on the reads, yielding one entry per CDR3 protein. Here the sample spans about 220,000 distinct CDR3 sequences, roughly 35% being singletons. Sequenced input: sorted CD4+, CD8+, or CD8+CD57+ T cells (not recorded which) from PBMCs. The receptor set was obtained from a human donor in good health, serving as a control.

The V and J genes are TRBV20-1 and TRBJ2-2, with a weak D call TRBD1 (6 bases). Germline values: CDR1 DFQATT, CDR2 SNEGSKA (reference sequence). Trimming left V 0 bases short and J 1 base short, with 18 bases between. The CDR3 is made up of 18 amino acids. The DNA for the CDR3 is TGCAGTGCTAGAGATCCCCGCCTGCAGGGGAGGAACACCGGGGAGCTGTTTTTT. Translated: CSARDPRLQGRNTGELFF.

This clonotype was picked up many times. V usage is TRBV24-1 and J usage is TRBJ2-7; D may correspond to TRBD1 or TRBD2 (6 bases each). Trimming removed 6 bases from V and 5 bases from J, with 16 bases in between. The CDR3 runs 14 residues. The germline gives CDR1 KGHDR, CDR2 SFDVKD. The CDR3 loop reads CATSPRGTVDEQYF. As DNA, the CDR3 is TGTGCCACCAGTCCGAGGGGGACTGTCGACGAGCAGTACTTC.

V usage is TRBV5-1 and J usage is TRBJ2-2; the D is unclear. The V end lost 0 bases, the J end lost 5 bases, and 5 bases lay between the germline ends. Per the germline V gene, CDR1 is SGHRS and CDR2 is YFSETQ. The CDR3 extends over 13 amino acids. The DNA for the CDR3 is TGCGCCAGCAGCTTGGTCGTGACCGGGGAGCTGTTTTTT. Translating it yields CASSLVVTGELFF.

There are many counts of this clonotype. The chain is built from TRBV20-1 and TRBJ1-6; a possible D gene is TRBD1 (5 bases). Trimming took off 0 bases at V and 6 bases at J, with 12 bases between the two ends. The CDR3 sequence is 15 residues long. Germline CDR1 and CDR2: DFQATT and SNEGSKA (reference sequence). The CDR3 nucleotides are TGCAGTGCTAGAGACTTGCCAGGGACTAATTCACCCCTCCACTTT. The encoded protein is CSARDLPGTNSPLHF.

Only a few counts were recorded for this clonotype. A much larger clone is a single base away; this may be a read error. The chain uses TRBV20-1 and TRBJ2-3; TRBD1 or TRBD2 may be the D gene (5 bases each). Germline values: CDR1 DFQATT, CDR2 SNEGSKA (reference sequence). The CDR3 runs to 12 residues. The CDR3 is CSARVATDTRYF. CDR3 coding DNA: TGCAGTGCTAGAGTAGCGACAGATACGCGGTATTTT.

V usage is TRBV7-2 and J usage is TRBJ1-1; D is undetermined. Germline V gene sequence: CDR1 SGHTA, CDR2 FQGNSA. V was clipped by 2 bases and J by 4 bases, with 8 bases between them. The CDR3 extends over 13 amino acids. CDR3: CASSLIGTTEAFF. In nucleotides, the CDR3 is TGTGCCAGCAGCTTAATAGGTACCACTGAAGCTTTCTTT.

In this sample, this clonotype turned up a few times. This chain uses TRBV30 with TRBJ2-2; D gene uncertain. Germline V lookup: CDR1 GTSNPN, CDR2 SVGIG (reference sequence). The V and J ends lost 2 bases and 5 bases respectively, with 15 bases between them. The CDR3 has 15 amino acids. DNA of the CDR3: TGTGCCTGGAGTCCTGTTGGGCAGAATACCGGGGAGCTGTTTTTT. It translates to CAWSPVGQNTGELFF. Looking up the rest from reference TRBV30 and TRBJ2-2 gives the full variable domain: SQTIHQWPATLVQPVGSPLSLECTVEGTSNPNLYWYRQAAGRGLQLLFYSVGIGQISSEVPQNLSASRPQDRQFILSSKKLLLSDSGFYLCAWSPVGQNTGELFFGEGSRLTVL.

This chain uses TRBV20-1 with TRBJ2-7, with D perhaps given as TRBD1 or TRBD2 (7 bases each). The V gene lost 6 bases and the J gene lost 4 bases, with 13 bases spanning the gap. The CDR3 spans 12 residues. The germline V gene encodes CDR1 DFQATT and CDR2 SNEGSKA (reference sequence). CDR3 sequence reads: CSAGRTGYEQYF. The CDR3 DNA sequence: TGCAGTGCCGGGAGGACAGGTTACGAGCAGTACTTC.

The chain recombines TRBV5-1 with TRBJ2-7; a possible D gene is TRBD2 (7 bases). Germline V lookup: CDR1 SGHRS, CDR2 YFSETQ. This CDR3 is 15 amino acids long. V shed 1 base and J shed 3 bases, with 14 bases lying between them. CDR3: CASSLSGGRDYEQYF. The CDR3, as DNA: TGCGCCAGCAGCTTGTCCGGGGGGCGGGACTACGAGCAGTACTTC.

The V call is TRBV5-1, the J call TRBJ1-4; 8 positions match TRBD1. CDR1 and CDR2 from the germline V gene are SGHRS and YFSETQ. The trim removed 0 bases at V and 5 bases at J, leaving 6 bases unmatched. This CDR3 is 16 amino acids long. The CDR3, as DNA: TGCGCCAGCAGCTTGGTGTCAGGGGGCGCGAATGAAAAACTGTTTTTT. It encodes CASSLVSGGANEKLFF.

At least ten counts were recorded for this clonotype. The chain links TRBV7-2 to TRBJ1-5; D remains unclear. The V end lost 1 base, the J end lost 6 bases, and 7 bases lay between the germline ends. Germline assignment: CDR1 SGHTA and CDR2 FQGNSA. The CDR3 loop spans 13 amino acids. CDR3 nucleotide sequence: TGTGCCAGCAGCTTAGATCTCGGTCAGCCCCAGCATTTT. Protein product: CASSLDLGQPQHF.

This clonotype was found many times. The chain carries TRBV7-6 and TRBJ1-4; unclear D gene. Germline V lookup: CDR1 SGHVS, CDR2 FNYEAQ. V dropped 3 bases and J dropped 5 bases, with 1 base sitting between them. The CDR3 sequence is 11 residues long. DNA of the CDR3: TGTGCCAGCAGCTTCAATGAAAAACTGTTTTTT. This gives the protein CASSFNEKLFF.

Regarding this clonotype: One end of the junction fails to match germline, which may point to a read error. V gene TRBV9 combines with J gene TRBJ2-2, with unresolved D. This CDR3 comprises 12 residues. The germline V gene has CDR1 SGDLS and CDR2 YYNGEE. The CDR3 loop is CASSDNTEELFF. DNA of the CDR3: TGTGCCAGCAGCGACAACACCGAGGAGCTGTTTTTT.

The table lists this clonotype with a count of one. The chain employs TRBV6-1 and TRBJ2-2, with 9 bases fitting TRBD2. CDR3 length equals 15 residues. The ends lost 7 bases at V and 7 bases at J; junction bases unmatched: 10. From germline, CDR1 is MNHNS and CDR2 SASEGT. The CDR3 DNA reads as TGTGCCAGCACCTTTAGCGGGAGTTCTAACGGGGAGCTGTTTTTT. This gives the protein CASTFSGSSNGELFF.

This clonotype occurred many times. CDR3 in DNA: TGCGCCAGCAGCCGGAAACTAGCGGGAGGGCTATCGGGGGAGACCCAGTACTTC. It specifies CASSRKLAGGLSGETQYF. The chain employs TRBV5-1 and TRBJ2-5, with TRBD2 identical over 13 bases. CDR1 SGHRS and CDR2 YFSETQ come from the germline V gene. The V gene end was trimmed by 4 bases and the J gene end by 5 bases; junction bases not matched to a gene: 14. This CDR3 spans 18 amino acids.

To note about this clonotype: One end of the junction fails to match germline, which may point to a read error. The chain links TRBV11-2 to TRBJ2-1; D is unresolved. The CDR3 consists of 13 residues. From germline, CDR1 is SGHAT and CDR2 FQNNGV. CDR3 amino acids: CASSFSRNNEQLF. The CDR3 DNA reads TGTGCCAGCAGCTTCTCCCGAAACAATGAGCAGCTCTTC.

This clonotype was counted many times. The chain links TRBV7-8 to TRBJ2-5, with 7 bases matching TRBD1. Germline trimming cut 5 bases from V and 2 bases from J; bases unmatched to any gene: 5. The CDR3 is 14 amino acids. Germline V gene lookup returns CDR1 SGHVS and CDR2 FQNEAQ. CDR3 in amino acids: CASSLTGWQETQYF. CDR3 coding DNA: TGTGCCAGCAGCCTGACAGGGTGGCAAGAGACCCAGTACTTC.

This clonotype was seen many times. The chain combines TRBV15 with TRBJ1-2; a weak D match, TRBD1 (5 bases). V lost 3 bases, J lost 2 bases, and 13 bases lay in between. The V gene's germline CDR1 is LNHNV and CDR2 YYDKDF (reference sequence). The CDR3 runs 15 residues. CDR3 amino acids: CATSRGDTVNYGYTF. CDR3 DNA: TGTGCCACCAGCAGGGGGGATACAGTCAACTATGGCTACACCTTC.

The CDR3 region has the DNA TGTGCCTGGAGTACGGGGATGCAGCCCCAGCATTTT. This sequence encodes CAWSTGMQPQHF. The chain is built from TRBV30 and TRBJ1-5; no firm D call. This CDR3 region has 12 residues. Germline-derived CDR1 and CDR2 are GTSNPN and SVGIG (reference sequence). The ends were cut back, 2 bases at V and 7 bases at J, with 9 bases in the middle.

About this clonotype itself: A much larger clone lies one base from this, so it may be a read error. No conserved phenylalanine or tryptophan is present at the end of the CDR3, so a read error is the likely explanation. The rearrangement uses TRBV6-5 and TRBJ1-5; D unresolved. This CDR3 contains 13 residues. Looked up from germline, CDR1 is MNHEY and CDR2 is SVGAGI. The germline V and J ends were trimmed by 4 bases and 7 bases, with 11 bases remaining between them. The CDR3 loop reads CASSFSQDQPQHS. The CDR3 nucleotides read TGTGCCAGCAGTTTTAGTCAGGACCAGCCCCAGCATTCT.

This chain connects TRBV7-9 to TRBJ2-7; D gene unclear. The CDR3 is 11 residues long. Germline V gene sequence: CDR1 SEHNR, CDR2 FQNEAQ (reference sequence). V gave up 6 bases and J gave up 5 bases, with 8 bases separating them. Here the CDR3 reads CASRVEHEQYF. In DNA, the CDR3 is TGTGCCAGCAGGGTAGAGCACGAGCAGTACTTC. The full variable domain, completed using reference TRBV7-9 and TRBJ2-7, is DTGVSQNPRHKITKRGQNVTFRCDPISEHNRLYWYRQTLGQGPEFLTYFQNEAQLEKSRLLSDRFSAERPKGSFSTLEIQRTEQGDSAMYLCASRVEHEQYFGPGTRLTVT.

The chain joins TRBV7-2 to TRBJ2-7; maybe TRBD1 (8 bases). The CDR3 length is 14 residues. Germline-derived CDR1 and CDR2 are SGHTA and FQGNSA. With 4 bases removed from V and 4 bases from J, the gap between germline ends came to 14 bases. CDR3 bases: TGTGCCAGCAGCTCATACAGGGGGGGTTACGAGCAGTACTTC. Residues: CASSSYRGGYEQYF.

There are many counts of this clonotype. The chain is built from TRBV24-1 and TRBJ1-1; 7 nucleotides line up with TRBD1. With 7 bases clipped from V and 7 bases from J, the junction kept 5 bases outside the gene matches. The length of the CDR3 is 12 residues. Germline values: CDR1 KGHDR, CDR2 SFDVKD. The CDR3 nucleotides are TGTGCCACCAGGACTACAGGGGATGAAGCTTTCTTT. Translated: CATRTTGDEAFF.

Only a few counts were recorded for this clonotype. CDR3 sequence reads: CASSPSIREKRGGYTF. Written as DNA, the CDR3 is TGTGCCAGCTCACCCTCAATACGGGAAAAGAGAGGTGGCTACACCTTC. The chain uses TRBV18 and TRBJ1-2, with D unclear. This CDR3 has 16 residues. Germline V gene sequence: CDR1 KGHSH, CDR2 LQKENI. The V gene lost 3 bases and the J gene lost 7 bases, with 21 bases spanning the gap. The entire variable domain, with the rest obtained from reference TRBV18 and TRBJ1-2, is as follows: NAGVMQNPRHLVRRRGQEARLRCSPMKGHSHVYWYRQLPEEGLKFMVYLQKENIIDESGMPKERFSAEFPKEGPSILRIQQVVRGDSAAYFCASSPSIREKRGGYTFGSGTRLTVV.

With regard to this clonotype: A much larger clonotype is one base distant, so this may be a read error. The chain has TRBV9 and TRBJ1-1; 8 positions agree with TRBD1. Germline V gene data show CDR1 as SGDLS and CDR2 as YYNGEE. CDR3 length: 14 residues. The CDR3 sequence is CASSVGDRNTEALF. The CDR3 DNA is TGTGCCAGCAGCGTAGGGGACAGGAACACTGAAGCTCTCTTT.